A selection of T cell receptor beta chains follows, all from one sample in a study of spatial heterogeneity in lung cancer. TCRdb processed the 5' RACE reads anew with MiXCR; each CDR3 protein has one entry. The top ten clones hold over 11% of a sample with around 19,000 distinct CDR3 sequences, about 19% of them seen once. The material sequenced was PBMCs, taken at surgery. The receptors were sampled from a male donor with early-stage non-small cell lung cancer. Both conserved end residues are part of each CDR3. Fields, in order: V gene, J gene, D gene, CDR3 protein. The D gene is left open where the match is weak.

TRBV5-1	TRBJ2-1	TRBD2	CASRPGLAVGREQFF
TRBV7-2	TRBJ2-7	NA	CASSSWQRLGEQYF
TRBV6-1	TRBJ2-7	TRBD1	CASSPKEGTGRVYEQYF
TRBV27	TRBJ1-2	TRBD1	CASSSIKYDRDGYGYTF
TRBV6-2/TRBV6-3	TRBJ2-2	TRBD1	CASTPPDRLNTGELFF
TRBV18	TRBJ2-2	NA	CASSPWTANTGELFF
TRBV14	TRBJ2-1	NA	CASSPTLKANNEQFF
TRBV19	TRBJ2-6	NA	CASIDYSSGANVLTF
TRBV13	TRBJ1-6	NA	CASSLARIGKHSPLHF
TRBV29-1	TRBJ2-7	TRBD2	CSVTPRGGGAYEQYF
TRBV7-8	TRBJ2-3	TRBD2	CASSSGRSPGVDTQYF
TRBV19	TRBJ1-2	TRBD1	CASSTKTGGDTNYGYTF
TRBV6-5	TRBJ1-5	NA	CASGSGTYSNQPQHF
TRBV10-1	TRBJ2-3	TRBD1	CASSLTGTVTDTQYF
TRBV6-5	TRBJ2-5	NA	CASSYSSWGRVQETQYF
TRBV20-1	TRBJ1-5	NA	CSASYGTHRNQPQHF
TRBV7-8	TRBJ1-2	NA	CASSLGGVNYGYTF
TRBV12-3/TRBV12-4	TRBJ2-1	NA	CASSLRREVYNEQFF
TRBV5-6	TRBJ2-5	NA	CASSFLSPTETQYF
TRBV7-6	TRBJ1-6	NA	CASSLSSNSPLHF
TRBV9	TRBJ2-1	TRBD2	CASSVQERGGRNEQFF
TRBV7-2	TRBJ1-2	NA	CASSKNREVGGYTF
TRBV7-9	TRBJ2-2	TRBD1	CASPWDRGNEVTGELFF
TRBV6-1	TRBJ1-2	NA	CARQGSEYGYTF
TRBV27	TRBJ2-7	TRBD2	CASSPTSGGSYEQYF
TRBV27	TRBJ1-5	TRBD1	CASRTGTGLGNQPQHF
TRBV10-2	TRBJ2-7	TRBD2	CASSGLGGDYEQYF
TRBV12-5	TRBJ1-1	TRBD1	CASAPGGGAEAFF
TRBV7-3	TRBJ2-1	NA	CASSLSMGVHEQFF
TRBV18	TRBJ2-3	TRBD1	CASSPLDRGLSKDTQYF
TRBV19	TRBJ2-7	TRBD1	CASLGAGTGMNEQYF
TRBV7-2	TRBJ2-5	NA	CASSYLAGDGETQYF
TRBV5-1	TRBJ1-1	NA	CASSFEGRNTEAFF
TRBV7-2	TRBJ2-7	NA	CASSSGTGRSYEQYF
TRBV19	TRBJ1-2	NA	CAVQGSPGYTF
TRBV2	TRBJ1-6	TRBD1	CASRGTGGSPLHF
TRBV29-1	TRBJ1-1	NA	CSVVRPGAEAFF
TRBV6-6	TRBJ2-7	TRBD1	CASRLGQGQSYEQYF
TRBV7-9	TRBJ2-7	TRBD2	CASSLSSGGAYEQYF
TRBV18	TRBJ2-5	NA	CASSPTATQIQETQYF
TRBV7-3	TRBJ2-1	NA	CASSLSGGGNEQFF
TRBV10-3	TRBJ2-3	NA	CAISDGKADQGDTQYF
TRBV7-9	TRBJ2-1	NA	CASGQASSYNEQFF
TRBV6-2/TRBV6-3	TRBJ1-2	NA	CASSYTNYGYTF
TRBV29-1	TRBJ2-7	TRBD1	CSVFTGTGNEQYF
TRBV7-3	TRBJ2-3	NA	CASSLAGGTDTQYF
TRBV12-3/TRBV12-4	TRBJ1-1	TRBD1	CASSSGQGTEAFF
TRBV20-1	TRBJ1-2	NA	CSARPQGFGYTF
TRBV6-5	TRBJ2-1	NA	CASSYSGGNHNEQFF
TRBV29-1	TRBJ1-1	NA	CSAREGTEAFF
TRBV2	TRBJ2-7	TRBD1	CASSEGTGVGEQYF
TRBV29-1	TRBJ1-2	NA	CSISRGAGNGYTF
TRBV19	TRBJ1-2	NA	CASTQDLNRYTF
TRBV5-1	TRBJ1-6	NA	CASSLEGVSSYNSPLHF
TRBV9	TRBJ1-1	TRBD1	CASSVGDRERQAFF
TRBV7-6	TRBJ1-1	NA	CASSKSQGTEAFF
TRBV27	TRBJ1-4	NA	CASSTGKLNEKLFF
TRBV6-6	TRBJ1-2	NA	CASSYPELLNHTF
TRBV20-1	TRBJ1-1	NA	CSAGSPASEAFF